Included here is one T cell receptor (beta chain) sequence, with context. This clone appeared a few times. Its antigen has not been determined. No base qualities exist here, and no much larger clone lies one base off it. These data originate in a study of blood T cell repertoires in COVID-19 (dated by TCRdb to about 2020). About the full investigation: Samples from collaborators originated in the United States, Italy and Spain and spanned both the acute and convalescent phases of COVID-19. The prospective study material was composed of cDNA or gDNA derived from T cells, B-cell-depleted T cells, or PBMCs. Subjects who had been exposed to COVID-19, were actively infected with it, or had recovered from it provided the deeply sampled blood TCRbeta repertoires that made up the dataset. A freely available public database, intended as a resource for researchers studying the immune response to SARS-CoV-2, is where the repertoires were released. Samples were obtained from the ongoing ImmuneRACE study (first 160 participants) and from about 1,300 subjects provided by 6 global collaborators. The sample metadata nearly always contained a de-identified subject ID, COVID-19 status, age in years and sex. Where available, HLA class I and class II types were taken from metadata supplied by the sample provider and were not determined by assay-based typing.

Overall study results and their limits: Clinical and demographic metadata were provided uncurated, with the amount varying by source and participant.

The germline V gene encodes CDR1 KGHSH and CDR2 LQKENI. Spanning cysteine to phenylalanine, the CDR3 consists of 18 amino acids. The only DNA kept is the CDR3, 54 bases in frame from the first base. V loses 1 base, J loses 0 bases, and the germline ends lie 15 bases apart. The immunoSEQ Assay, a bias-controlled multiplex PCR, was used to amplify TCRbeta CDR3 regions from genomic DNA. From the authors' description of their analysis: Nucleated cell counts per sample were estimated from amplification of reference gene primers within the assay. Sequence reads were collapsed and filtered to measure the absolute abundance of every unique TCRbeta CDR3 rearrangement. For each sample, productive Simpson clonality was calculated by taking the square root of Simpson's diversity index across productive rearrangements. TCRdb limited this immuneACCESS table to in-frame rearrangements with V and J called. A share of clones is missing; checked studies link under half to unresolved V genes, and the rest is unexplained. V, J and clone size reflect that table, while D and trimming were determined from the DNA. The sample table holds around 340,000 clones, of which around nine tenths were seen once. 7.1% of the sample goes to the ten largest clones.

One collaborating source in Seattle enrolled patients while the patients were actively infected and followed the patients over time throughout the course of disease. The collaborating institutions used their own protocols to collect whole blood in K2EDTA tubes. For TCRbeta analysis, collaborators shipped samples as frozen whole blood, isolated PBMCs, or DNA extracted from either of those sample types. The TCR comes from a woman aged 60-75 years with COVID-19, enrolled during active disease. Input material: peripheral blood. The sequence is built from TRBV18 and TRBJ2-2; the D gene is perhaps TRBD2, on 6 matching bases. CDR3 loop: CASSPLPISGTNTGELFF. The DNA is as follows: TGTGCCAGCTCACCACTCCCGATTAGCGGCACGAACACCGGGGAGCTGTTTTTT.